Shown below are 28 T cell receptor beta chains from a single sample sequenced in a study of beta chain features in type 1 diabetes. The entirety of the isolated RNA underwent reverse transcription, so expressed TCRB transcripts were sequenced. Clones were sequenced by immunoSEQ multiplex PCR, and TCRdb holds only the in-frame ones, with some missing. The sample has fewer than 350,000 clones, about 8% seen once. The sequencing input was central memory CD4+ T cells from blood. The receptors here all came from a woman younger than 35 in good health.

V and J are TRBV18 and TRBJ1-1, with D uncertain. V was shortened by 5 bases and J by 3 bases, with 10 bases between the two germline ends. This CDR3 has 13 amino acids. Per germline, CDR1 KGHSH and CDR2 LQKENI. The CDR3 nucleotides read TGTGCCAGCTCAGGAAGTCGGGACACTGAAGCTTTCTTT. Its translation is CASSGSRDTEAFF.

The chain links TRBV9 to TRBJ2-5; a possible D gene is TRBD2 (6 bases). CDR1 SGDLS and CDR2 YYNGEE come from the germline V gene. Between the trimmed V and J ends, which lost 4 bases and 3 bases, there was a span of 16 bases. This CDR3 region has 15 residues. CDR3 residues: CASSPRPWGEETQYF. The CDR3 nucleotides are TGTGCCAGCAGCCCTCGCCCGTGGGGGGAAGAGACCCAGTACTTC.

A few counts support this clone. The CDR3 region has the DNA TGTGCCAGCAGCTTCCGGACGCAGATGGGTGGTTCACCCCTCCACTTT. This sequence encodes CASSFRTQMGGSPLHF. V is TRBV7-2 and J is TRBJ1-6; no reliable D call. The CDR3 length is 16 residues. With 3 bases removed from V and 9 bases from J, the gap between germline ends came to 18 bases. Germline CDR1 SGHTA, CDR2 FQGNSA.

In this sample, this clone turned up many times. The chain uses TRBV4-3 and TRBJ2-2, with D unclear. Trimming removed 5 bases from V and 3 bases from J, with 4 bases in between. The CDR3 sequence is 12 residues long. The germline CDR1 and CDR2 sequences are LGHNA and YSLEER. CDR3 sequence: CASSSDTGELFF. The CDR3 DNA is TGCGCCAGCAGCTCCGACACCGGGGAGCTGTTTTTT.

V gene TRBV7-2 combines with J gene TRBJ1-2; D possibly corresponds to TRBD1 (5 bases). Germline CDR1 SGHTA, CDR2 FQGNSA. Trimming pared 1 base from V and 0 bases from J, leaving 9 bases between. This CDR3 has 15 residues. As DNA, the CDR3 is TGTGCCAGCAGCTTAGGACAGTCTACTAACTATGGCTACACCTTC. This translates into CASSLGQSTNYGYTF.

Many counts were recorded for this clone. The chain joins TRBV19 to TRBJ1-6, with a possible D match to TRBD1 (6 bases). Trimming took 4 bases from V and 0 from J, leaving 10 bases between them. This CDR3 spans 16 amino acids. Germline V CDR1 and CDR2: LNHDA, SQIVND (reference sequence). CDR3 bases: TGTGCCAGTAGTACCGGGACAAACTCCTATAATTCACCCCTCCACTTT. It specifies CASSTGTNSYNSPLHF.

This clone was recorded a few times. The chain combines TRBV30 with TRBJ1-1; D ambiguous. V lost 4 bases and J 1 base, leaving 13 bases between the germline ends. The CDR3 extends over 14 amino acids. Germline CDR1 is GTSNPN and CDR2 is SVGIG (reference sequence). CDR3 nucleotides: TGTGCCTGGAAAGAAGAGTTTGGGAACACTGAAGCTTTCTTT. It is translated as CAWKEEFGNTEAFF.

The sample holds a few counts of this clone. The CDR3: CAISKREGYNEQFF. The CDR3 region has the DNA TGTGCCATCAGTAAGCGGGAAGGCTACAATGAGCAGTTCTTC. V is TRBV10-3 and J is TRBJ2-1; 7 bases line up with TRBD2. Germline CDR1 and CDR2: ENHRY and SYGVKD. V was pared by 5 bases and J by 3 bases, with 4 bases of the junction left unmatched. The CDR3 consists of 14 residues.

The chain couples TRBV18 to TRBJ1-1, with 10 bases that match TRBD1. The germline V gene encodes CDR1 KGHSH and CDR2 LQKENI. The CDR3 runs 13 residues. Trimming at V came to 5 bases and at J to 10 bases, leaving 7 bases not matched to a gene. This CDR3 reads CASSDAGTGAAFF. Written as DNA, the CDR3 is TGTGCCAGCTCAGATGCCGGGACAGGGGCAGCTTTCTTT.

The chain recombines TRBV7-6 with TRBJ2-5; perhaps TRBD1 as D (6 bases). V was shortened by 2 bases and J by 4 bases, with 17 bases between the two germline ends. CDR1 SGHVS and CDR2 FNYEAQ come from the germline V gene. This CDR3 has 16 residues. CDR3 DNA: TGTGCCAGCAGCTTACCGTCGTGGGGGCAGGGAGAGACCCAGTACTTC. Residues: CASSLPSWGQGETQYF.

This chain uses TRBV4-3 with TRBJ2-1; 8 nucleotides agree with TRBD1. Germline V lookup: CDR1 LGHNA, CDR2 YSLEER. The CDR3 runs to 20 residues. V gave up 0 bases and J gave up 5 bases; unmatched junction bases: 18. The CDR3 DNA follows: TGCGCCAGCAGCCAAGATCCTGGCCAGGGGGCGTCCTACTACAACAATGAGCAGTTCTTC. It yields the protein CASSQDPGQGASYYNNEQFF.

V is TRBV7-3 and J is TRBJ2-3; maybe TRBD2 (5 bases). Trimming removed 5 bases at V and 1 base at J, with 16 bases between. The CDR3 is 16 amino acids. Germline lookup yields CDR1 SGHTA and CDR2 FQGTGA. The CDR3: CASSPGSGKGTDTQYF. The CDR3 nucleotides are TGTGCCAGCAGCCCCGGTTCCGGGAAAGGCACAGATACGCAGTATTTT.

This clone was counted between two and nine times. V and J are TRBV7-2 and TRBJ1-5; 9 bases fit TRBD1. Germline CDR1 is SGHTA and CDR2 is FQGNSA. Trimming at V came to 5 bases and at J to 11 bases, leaving 10 bases not matched to a gene. The length of the CDR3 is 14 residues. CDR3 DNA sequence: TGTGCCAGCAGCGCCAGTCAAGGGACAGGGACCCAGCATTTT. This codes for CASSASQGTGTQHF.

This clone was counted at least ten times. This rearrangement joins TRBV19 to TRBJ2-6; 7 bases align to TRBD1. The CDR3 runs 18 residues. With V trimmed by 6 bases and J by 0 bases, 11 bases remained unmatched. Germline-derived CDR1 and CDR2 are LNHDA and SQIVND (reference sequence). This CDR3 reads CASSPTGASSSGANVLTF. DNA of the CDR3: TGTGCCAGTAGCCCAACAGGGGCGTCGAGCTCTGGGGCCAACGTCCTGACTTTC.

On this clone itself: Distinct nucleotide sequences in the sample also encode this CDR3. V is TRBV27 and J is TRBJ1-1; possible D gene TRBD1, 6 bases. CDR1 is MNHEY, CDR2 SMNVEV, per germline (reference sequence). Deletions cut 2 bases from V and 4 bases from J, with 8 bases between. The CDR3 sequence is 13 residues long. The CDR3 sequence is CASSLRGSTEAFF. CDR3 DNA sequence: TGTGCCAGCAGTTTAAGGGGGTCCACTGAAGCTTTCTTT.

This clone has just a few counts. The identical CDR3 is also encoded by other nucleotide sequences in the sample. The V call is TRBV18, the J call TRBJ2-7, with D perhaps assigned TRBD1 or TRBD2 (5 bases each). This CDR3 has 13 residues. The germline V gene encodes CDR1 KGHSH and CDR2 LQKENI. V lost 0 bases, J lost 6 bases, and 9 bases lay in between. CDR3 nucleotides: TGTGCCAGCTCACCACCCGAGAGGGGCGAGCAGTACGTC. Its translation: CASSPPERGEQYV.

The V gene is TRBV7-3, the J gene TRBJ2-3; unclear D gene. CDR3 length: 14 residues. The V gene's germline CDR1 is SGHTA and CDR2 FQGTGA. Trimming removed 5 bases at V and 2 bases at J, with 11 bases between. CDR3 nucleotides: TGTGCCAGCAGCCCCTCAGCTTCCACAGATACGCAGTATTTT. It is translated as CASSPSASTDTQYF.

This clone has a handful of counts. V and J are TRBV19 and TRBJ1-5; 8 bases are a match to TRBD1. Germline CDR1 and CDR2: LNHDA and SQIVND (reference sequence). The CDR3 consists of 15 residues. V shed 5 bases and J 1 base; nucleotides not matched to a gene: 4. CDR3 residues: CASSLRQGSNQPQHF. As DNA, the CDR3 is TGTGCCAGTAGTCTACGACAGGGGAGCAATCAGCCCCAGCATTTT.

V is TRBV7-7 and J is TRBJ2-6; a weak D match, TRBD2 (5 bases). The CDR3 consists of 16 residues. V dropped 0 bases and J dropped 4 bases, with 10 bases sitting between them. Per the germline V gene, CDR1 is SSHAT and CDR2 is FNYEAQ (reference sequence). DNA for the CDR3: TGTGCCAGCAGCTTAGCACCCGGGGTCGGGGCCAACGTCCTGACTTTC. Amino acid sequence: CASSLAPGVGANVLTF.

CDR3 DNA: TGTGCCAGCAGCCCCGGGGCGACTAGCGGGAACAATGAGCAGTTCTTC. It translates to CASSPGATSGNNEQFF. The chain uses TRBV7-9 and TRBJ2-1, with 11 bases identical to TRBD2. The CDR3 is 16 amino acids. Trimming at V came to 5 bases and at J to 5 bases, leaving 8 bases not matched to a gene. The germline V gene encodes CDR1 SEHNR and CDR2 FQNEAQ (reference sequence).

The chain carries TRBV7-2 and TRBJ1-2, with D perhaps TRBD1 (6 bases). Between the trimmed V and J ends, which lost 2 bases and 5 bases, there was a span of 12 bases. Looked up from germline, CDR1 is SGHTA and CDR2 is FQGNSA. CDR3 length: 14 residues. DNA of the CDR3: TGTGCCAGCAGCTTACAGGGGAGGGGGTATGGCTACACCTTC. Protein sequence: CASSLQGRGYGYTF. The full variable domain, completed using reference TRBV7-2 and TRBJ1-2, is GAGVSQSPSNKVTEKGKDVELRCDPISGHTALYWYRQSLGQGLEFLIYFQGNSAPDKSGLPSDRFSAERTGGSVSTLTIQRTQQEDSAVYLCASSLQGRGYGYTFGSGTRLTVV.

This clone was counted between two and nine times. V is TRBV30 and J is TRBJ1-1, with no clear D. V lost 5 bases and J 1 base, leaving 8 bases between the germline ends. The CDR3 spans 12 residues. CDR1 and CDR2 (germline): GTSNPN, SVGIG (reference sequence). The CDR3 here is CAWARRNTEAFF. CDR3 DNA sequence: TGTGCCTGGGCCCGAAGGAACACTGAAGCTTTCTTT.

V gene TRBV10-3 combines with J gene TRBJ2-2, with TRBD1 identical over 8 bases. J was trimmed by 4 bases and V by 2 bases; bases with no gene match: 6. CDR1 ENHRY and CDR2 SYGVKD come from the germline V gene. The CDR3 loop spans 16 amino acids. The CDR3 coding sequence is TGTGCCATCAGTGAGCTAGGACAGGGAAGCACCGGGGAGCTGTTTTTT. Its protein is CAISELGQGSTGELFF.

This chain links TRBV9 with TRBJ2-3; TRBD2 matches at 7 bases. V shed 0 bases, J shed 6 bases, and the junction held 4 bases outside the gene matches. The length of the CDR3 is 14 residues. In germline, CDR1 is SGDLS, CDR2 YYNGEE. The DNA for the CDR3 is TGTGCCAGCAGCGTAGCTGTGGGGGGGGATACGCAGTATTTT. It is translated as CASSVAVGGDTQYF.

V usage is TRBV11-2 and J usage is TRBJ2-3; 11 nucleotides agree with TRBD2. Trimming at V came to 6 bases and at J to 1 base, leaving 6 bases not matched to a gene. CDR1 is SGHAT and CDR2 is FQNNGV in the germline V gene. This CDR3 is 16 amino acids long. The chain's CDR3 is CASSSTSGGGTDTQYF. As DNA, the CDR3 is TGTGCCAGCAGTTCAACTAGCGGGGGAGGCACAGATACGCAGTATTTT.

Written as DNA, the CDR3 is TGTGCCAGCAGCTTAGGTCCTCTAGCGGGAGGTCGTACCGGGGAGCTGTTTTTT. Its translation: CASSLGPLAGGRTGELFF. This chain uses TRBV7-3 with TRBJ2-2, with 11 bases aligning to TRBD2. Germline lookup yields CDR1 SGHTA and CDR2 FQGTGA. Trimming took 2 bases from V and 5 from J; bases not matched to a gene: 10. This CDR3 contains 18 residues.

The table lists this clone with many counts. This chain links TRBV28 with TRBJ2-4; D is uncertain. From germline, CDR1 is MDHEN and CDR2 SYDVKM. This CDR3 has 14 residues. The ends were cut back, 7 bases at V and 6 bases at J, with 16 bases in the middle. The CDR3 is CASTSTAWGNIQYF. CDR3 nucleotide sequence: TGTGCCAGCACCTCAACCGCTTGGGGAAACATTCAGTACTTC.

This clone was picked up many times. This same CDR3 is encoded by further DNA sequences in the sample. V gene TRBV5-1 combines with J gene TRBJ2-5, with 9 bases identical to TRBD2. J gave up 5 bases and V 0 bases, and 2 bases lay outside the gene matches. Per the germline V gene, CDR1 is SGHRS and CDR2 is YFSETQ. The CDR3 has 14 residues. CDR3 loop: CASSLASGGETQYF. The CDR3 nucleotides are TGCGCCAGCAGCTTGGCCAGCGGGGGGGAGACCCAGTACTTC.